What follows are 20 T cell receptor beta chains derived from one specimen sequenced in a study of CXCR3-negative and CXCR3-positive naive CD8 T cells. The antigens these receptors bind are not known. Libraries were UMI-labeled 5' RACE TRB cDNA. From the 5' RACE reads, TCRdb lists one entry per CDR3 protein and no DNA. This listing includes roughly 130,000 distinct CDR3 sequences. General study points: Hydrophobicity was higher for TRB CDR3s found in CXCR3-positive naive cells than in CXCR3-negative naive cells.

Sequencing used naive CXCR3+ CD8+ T cells from blood. The subset was: CD45RO-CCR7+CD27+CD95- naive CD8+ T cells expressing CXCR3 (TNR3+). These receptors originate from a human donor in good health. Some clones in this sample may be carry-over from other donors' samples.

The chain has TRBV3-1 and TRBJ2-3; TCRdb lists TRBD1, though no DNA is available to test this call. Germline CDR1 reads LGHDT; CDR2 reads YNNKEL (reference sequence). There are 15 residues in the CDR3. CDR3 sequence: CASSQVGAVPDTQYF.

The genes are TRBV9 and TRBJ1-2; TCRdb gives TRBD1 as the D gene, but with no DNA this cannot be confirmed. Germline CDR1 reads SGDLS; CDR2 reads YYNGEE. The CDR3 spans 15 residues. The CDR3 sequence is CASSGGGEGAYGYTF.

V and J are TRBV6-5 and TRBJ2-7; TCRdb picks TRBD2, but there is no DNA to check that call. Germline loops: CDR1 MNHEY, CDR2 SVGAGI. The CDR3 runs 16 residues. The CDR3 is CASSSGGTSGRGEQYF.

The V call is TRBV7-9, the J call TRBJ1-1. The CDR3 runs 11 residues. Germline V lookup: CDR1 SEHNR, CDR2 FQNEAQ (reference sequence). This CDR3 is CASSVYTEAFF.

The chain combines TRBV15 with TRBJ2-7. CDR3 length equals 17 residues. Germline assignment: CDR1 LNHNV and CDR2 YYDKDF (reference sequence). The CDR3 here is CATSRDLATGGAYEQYF.

The chain's CDR3 is CASSPSDSMNTEAFF. The chain couples TRBV7-9 to TRBJ1-1; TCRdb returns TRBD1, unconfirmable since there is no DNA. Germline V gene lookup returns CDR1 SEHNR and CDR2 FQNEAQ (reference sequence). This CDR3 has 15 residues.

The chain carries TRBV7-9 and TRBJ2-7. The length of the CDR3 is 14 residues. Germline CDR1 reads SEHNR; CDR2 reads FQNEAQ (reference sequence). This CDR3 is CASSLAGAGYEQYF.

The chain is built from TRBV29-1 and TRBJ1-2; TCRdb outputs TRBD1, but without DNA this stays unchecked. Germline CDR1 and CDR2: SQVTM and ANQGSEA. The CDR3 extends over 16 amino acids. CDR3 region: CSVDGTGSGLIYGYTF.

The chain links TRBV4-1 to TRBJ2-1; TCRdb calls TRBD2, which cannot be checked without DNA. This CDR3 comprises 13 residues. CDR1 is MGHRA and CDR2 is YSYEKL in the germline V gene. The CDR3 sequence is CASSPPRADEQFF.

The chain uses TRBV4-2 and TRBJ2-3; the D call from TCRdb, TRBD1, cannot be confirmed without DNA. Looked up from germline, CDR1 is LGHNA and CDR2 is YNFKEQ. This CDR3 has 15 amino acids. The CDR3 sequence is CASSQVQGGTDTQYF.

This chain joins TRBV11-2 and TRBJ2-3; the D gene TCRdb calls, TRBD2, cannot be checked with no DNA. The CDR3 has 21 amino acids. Germline assignment: CDR1 SGHAT and CDR2 FQNNGV. The CDR3 region is CASSSQPGLAGANSSTDTQYF. The whole variable domain, remainder taken from reference TRBV11-2 and TRBJ2-3, is EAGVAQSPRYKIIEKRQSVAFWCNPISGHATLYWYQQILGQGPKLLIQFQNNGVVDDSQLPKDRFSAERLKGVDSTLKIQPAKLEDSAVYLCASSSQPGLAGANSSTDTQYFGPGTRLTVL.

The V call is TRBV28, the J call TRBJ1-4; TCRdb's D gene call, TRBD1, goes unchecked for lack of DNA. The CDR3 contains 14 residues. CDR1 is MDHEN and CDR2 is SYDVKM in the germline V gene. The CDR3 reads CASSTRVNNEKLFF. The full variable domain, completed using reference TRBV28 and TRBJ1-4, is DVKVTQSSRYLVKRTGEKVFLECVQDMDHENMFWYRQDPGLGLRLIYFSYDVKMKEKGDIPEGYSVSREKKERFSLILESASTNQTSMYLCASSTRVNNEKLFFGSGTQLSVL.

The rearrangement uses TRBV20-1 and TRBJ2-1; lacking DNA, the TRBD1 call made by TCRdb goes unchecked. Per germline, CDR1 DFQATT and CDR2 SNEGSKA (reference sequence). This CDR3 has 12 residues. The CDR3 protein is CSSLGPRDEQFF.

CDR3 loop: CASSVGTSGTYNEQFF. The chain uses TRBV9 and TRBJ2-1; TCRdb's D call, TRBD2, is unchecked because there is no DNA. Germline CDR1 SGDLS, CDR2 YYNGEE. CDR3 length: 16 amino acids.

This chain uses TRBV4-1 with TRBJ2-1; the TCRdb D gene call, TRBD2, has no DNA to confirm it. Germline V lookup: CDR1 MGHRA, CDR2 YSYEKL. The CDR3 spans 14 residues. The CDR3 region is CASSRQGPINEQFF.

The CDR3 reads CASSSERGPEETQYF. This chain joins TRBV7-6 and TRBJ2-5; lacking DNA, the TRBD1 call made by TCRdb goes unchecked. CDR3 length equals 15 residues. CDR1 SGHVS and CDR2 FNYEAQ come from the germline V gene.

The chain employs TRBV5-5 and TRBJ2-7. Looked up from germline, CDR1 is SGHKS and CDR2 is YYEKEE (reference sequence). This CDR3 is built from 16 residues. The CDR3 region is CASSLATGMSSYEQYF.

The chain is built from TRBV6-5 and TRBJ2-5; as DNA is missing, the TRBD1 call by TCRdb cannot be tested. This CDR3 comprises 14 residues. CDR1 and CDR2 (germline): MNHEY, SVGAGI. The CDR3 here is CASSRGQEVETQYF.

The chain couples TRBV29-1 to TRBJ1-2; checking the TCRdb D call of TRBD1 is not possible without DNA. This CDR3 has 14 residues. Germline V CDR1 and CDR2: SQVTM, ANQGSEA. This CDR3 is CSVLHRDGFLDYTF.

The chain recombines TRBV12-3 or TRBV12-4 with TRBJ1-1. CDR3 size: 15 residues. The CDR3 reads CASSPMVGPDTEAFF.